The T cell receptor beta chain under discussion was sequenced for a study of T cell repertoires in cytomegalovirus infection. The overall study: From public TCR beta signatures came an indication of both CMV infection and matching HLA type.

Study-level findings and limits: Carriage of CMV together with the relevant HLA was identifiable through cumulative public TCR beta family frequency.

With respect to this clonotype: Its antigen is not identified.

TCRdb fed the reads into MiXCR, producing one record per CDR3 protein. The table lists approximately 390,000 distinct CDR3 sequences, nearly 35% of them singletons. V was shortened by 2 bases and J by 8 bases, with 13 bases between the two germline ends. The CDR3 covers 13 residues. Looked up from germline, CDR1 is SGHDT and CDR2 is YYEEEE. The sequencing here drew on cultured PBMCs, taken from culture after CMV antigen stimulation. The clonotype was recovered from a human donor in good health (CMV status not recorded). Some clones in this sample may be carry-over from other donors' samples. The rearrangement links TRBV5-6 to TRBJ1-2, with unresolved D. The CDR3 DNA reads TGTGCCAGCAGCTTTTTCGCCGCTGAAGGCTACACCTTC. This encodes CASSFFAAEGYTF.